The 16 T cell receptor beta chains reported below all come from one sample, sequenced in a study of T cell responses to AZD1222 COVID-19 vaccine. Only in-frame clones appear in the TCRdb table, and some are missing; sequencing was by immunoSEQ multiplex PCR. The data show about 140,000 clones, with 92% seen just once and approximately 4.7% held by the top ten. Sequences were derived from peripheral blood, sampled on day 0 of AZD1222 vaccination. These receptor sequences come from an adult in good health.

V usage is TRBV5-4 and J usage is TRBJ2-5; weak D call: TRBD1 (5 bases). CDR3 size: 15 residues. Trimming shortened V by 0 bases and J by 8 bases, and 17 bases separated the two germline ends. From germline, CDR1 is SGHNT and CDR2 YYREEE (reference sequence). The CDR3 DNA follows: TGTGCCAGCAGCTTGGGAAGCCAGGGTGGTCTAACCCAGTACTTC. Residues: CASSLGSQGGLTQYF.

This sequence joins TRBV6-1 and TRBJ2-7; TRBD2 agrees at 9 bases. V trimming: 0 bases; J trimming: 4 bases; junction bases outside the gene matches: 7. Germline-derived CDR1 and CDR2 are MNHNS and SASEGT. This CDR3 spans 16 amino acids. CDR3: CASSEARASGAYEQYF. The CDR3 DNA follows: TGTGCCAGCAGTGAAGCAAGGGCTAGCGGGGCGTACGAGCAGTACTTC.

This clone was observed a few times. The CDR3 reads CASSWDRGTF. CDR3 sequence (DNA): TGTGCCAGCAGCTGGGACAGGGGCACCTTC. The V gene is TRBV5-8, the J gene TRBJ1-2; 10 bases agree with TRBD1. The CDR3 runs 10 residues. V lost 3 bases and J lost 13; bases outside the gene matches: 0. Germline CDR1 is SGHTS and CDR2 is YDEGEE.

The chain recombines TRBV5-6 with TRBJ1-6; weak D call: TRBD1 (5 bases). CDR1 is SGHDT, CDR2 YYEEEE, per germline. V was trimmed by 5 bases and J by 4 bases, leaving 10 bases between them. This CDR3 is built from 14 residues. The CDR3 here is CASREQGYNSPLHF. The DNA for the CDR3 is TGTGCCAGCAGGGAGCAGGGATATAATTCACCCCTCCACTTT.

This chain links TRBV5-1 with TRBJ1-2; D gene ambiguous. The CDR3 length is 15 residues. Per the germline V gene, CDR1 is SGHRS and CDR2 is YFSETQ. V was clipped by 3 bases and J by 8 bases, with 20 bases between them. The CDR3 is CASSSTVGGYEGYTF. The CDR3 DNA reads as TGCGCCAGCAGCTCGACTGTTGGCGGGTATGAAGGCTACACCTTC.

The chain uses TRBV5-1 and TRBJ1-5, with D possibly TRBD1 on 5 matching bases. V lost 2 bases, J lost 1 base, and 10 bases lay in between. The germline V gene encodes CDR1 SGHRS and CDR2 YFSETQ. The CDR3 totals 15 residues. CDR3 nucleotide sequence: TGCGCCAGCAGCTTTGCGGGGGAAAGCAATCAGCCCCAGCATTTT. It codes for CASSFAGESNQPQHF.

This chain links TRBV21-1 with TRBJ1-5; the table names TRBD1, a call not compared with the DNA. TRBV21-1 is labeled a pseudogene. The CDR3 spans 18 residues. The CDR3 protein is CASSKCPGTVYSNQPQHF. In DNA, the CDR3 is TGTGCCAGCAGCAAATGCCCCGGGACAGTCTATAGCAATCAGCCCCAGCATTTT.

Written as DNA, the CDR3 is TGCAGCGTCGTTCCCATCGCGGACAATCTGGGTGGCTACACCTTC. This gives the protein CSVVPIADNLGGYTF. The chain links TRBV29-1 to TRBJ1-2; TRBD1 is a possible D gene (5 bases). Germline values: CDR1 SQVTM, CDR2 ANQGSEA. V lost 6 bases and J 7 bases, leaving 24 bases between the germline ends. This CDR3 has 15 amino acids.

The chain recombines TRBV5-1 with TRBJ2-1; D remains ambiguous. The CDR3 is made up of 13 amino acids. Between the trimmed V and J ends, which lost 4 bases and 3 bases, there was a span of 8 bases. Germline lookup yields CDR1 SGHRS and CDR2 YFSETQ. The DNA for the CDR3 is TGCGCCAGCAGCCCCAACCTCTACAATGAGCAGTTCTTC. Translating it yields CASSPNLYNEQFF.

This clone was found once. The V call is TRBV5-1, the J call TRBJ1-1; D might be TRBD1 (6 bases). With 0 bases removed from V and 2 bases from J, the gap between germline ends came to 14 bases. The CDR3 consists of 16 residues. Germline CDR1 SGHRS, CDR2 YFSETQ. The DNA for the CDR3 is TGCGCCAGCAGCTTGGTGCCGCGGGGGGCAAACACTGAAGCTTTCTTT. Its protein is CASSLVPRGANTEAFF.

The rearrangement uses TRBV28 and TRBJ2-1; no definite D call. The V gene's germline CDR1 is MDHEN and CDR2 SYDVKM. V shed 4 bases and J shed 6 bases, with 10 bases lying between them. This CDR3 has 13 amino acids. The CDR3 sequence is CASSSTVLNEQFF. The CDR3 coding sequence is TGTGCCAGCAGTTCCACCGTTCTCAATGAGCAGTTCTTC.

The chain couples TRBV28 to TRBJ2-7, with unresolved D. The CDR3 is 13 amino acids. Deletions cut 5 bases from V and 3 bases from J, with 11 bases between. Germline CDR1 is MDHEN and CDR2 is SYDVKM. CDR3 sequence (DNA): TGTGCCAGCAGTGAGCCCCCCTACTACGAGCAGTACTTC. Translating gives CASSEPPYYEQYF.

The genes are TRBV4-1 and TRBJ1-1, with 7 bases matching TRBD1. J was trimmed by 1 base and V by 3 bases; bases with no gene match: 11. Germline lookup yields CDR1 MGHRA and CDR2 YSYEKL. This CDR3 spans 17 amino acids. Written as DNA, the CDR3 is TGCGCCAGCAGCCAGACTTTAACCGGGACAGCGAACACTGAAGCTTTCTTT. Its translation is CASSQTLTGTANTEAFF.

CDR3 residues: CASSISRPYEQYF. CDR3 nucleotides: TGTGCCAGTAGTATTTCGCGGCCTTACGAGCAGTACTTC. The chain joins TRBV19 to TRBJ2-7, with D uncertain. The CDR3 extends over 13 amino acids. Between the trimmed V and J ends, which lost 3 bases and 4 bases, there was a span of 10 bases. Germline values: CDR1 LNHDA, CDR2 SQIVND (reference sequence).

The chain has TRBV27 and TRBJ1-2; 9 nucleotides agree with TRBD1. V trimming: 2 bases; J trimming: 1 base; junction bases outside the gene matches: 5. The CDR3 sequence is 16 residues long. The V gene's germline CDR1 is MNHEY and CDR2 SMNVEV (reference sequence). The CDR3 sequence: CASSLLGQGNNYGYTF. DNA for the CDR3: TGTGCCAGCAGTTTACTGGGACAGGGCAATAACTATGGCTACACCTTC.

The chain has TRBV6-5 and TRBJ1-3; D may be TRBD1 (6 bases). CDR1 and CDR2 from the germline V gene are MNHEY and SVGAGI. V was clipped by 8 bases and J by 2 bases, with 10 bases between them. The CDR3 contains 13 residues. CDR3 DNA sequence: TGTGCCAGCTCGGAGGGGGCTGGAAACACCATATATTTT. Translated, it gives CASSEGAGNTIYF.